This T cell receptor (beta chain) derives from a study of blood T cell repertoires in COVID-19. Study at large: In each case, the material was cDNA or gDNA derived from T cells, B-cell-depleted T cells, or PBMCs.

The germline gives CDR1 SGHTA, CDR2 FQGNSA. The CDR3 has 13 amino acids. Trimming removed 7 bases from V and 3 bases from J, with 12 bases in between. Per the original methods: Reference gene primer amplification gave estimated nucleated cell counts. TCRdb keeps only in-frame clones here, not all; method: immunoSEQ multiplex PCR. Clone size and V and J calls were adopted from that table, with D and trimming inferred from the DNA. Of approximately 20,000 clones listed, over 65% are singletons. V gene TRBV7-2 combines with J gene TRBJ1-2; D remains unclear. The sequenced material came from peripheral blood. The clonotype originates from a human donor in a cohort sampled during active COVID-19. The CDR3 coding sequence is TGTGCCAGCACGCGAGGGAACGACTATGGCTACACCTTC. It codes for CASTRGNDYGYTF. Looking up the rest from reference TRBV7-2 and TRBJ1-2 gives the full variable domain: GAGVSQSPSNKVTEKGKDVELRCDPISGHTALYWYRQSLGQGLEFLIYFQGNSAPDKSGLPSDRFSAERTGGSVSTLTIQRTQQEDSAVYLCASTRGNDYGYTFGSGTRLTVV.